This is a list of T cell receptor beta chains from one sample in a study of blood T cells in healthy people across ages. Each CDR3 protein gets one entry after TCRdb re-called the 5' RACE reads with MiXCR. The data contain about 1.6 million distinct CDR3 sequences, about 32% of them seen just once; the ten biggest clones take up approximately 11%. Sequences were obtained from blood. Every receptor here comes from a woman aged 30 to 39 in good health. The CDR3 runs from the conserved cysteine through the conserved F or W. The D gene is left open where the match is weak. Size values are once, few and many counts, or a class for expanded clones, and some rows have none.

TRBV3-1,few,TRBJ2-1,TRBD2,CASSQALRLASQFF,TGTGCCAGCAGCCAAGCGCTTCGACTAGCGTCGCAGTTCTTC
TRBV12-3/TRBV12-4,.,TRBJ2-7,.,CASSLATSGEQYF,TGTGCCAGCAGTTTAGCTACGAGTGGCGAGCAGTACTTC
TRBV12-3/TRBV12-4,.,TRBJ1-6,TRBD1,CASSLTGGFNSPLHF,TGTGCCAGCAGTCTAACAGGGGGGTTCAATTCACCCCTCCACTTT
TRBV7-9,.,TRBJ2-7,.,CASSWGRGNGEQYF,TGTGCCAGCAGCTGGGGTAGGGGTAACGGCGAGCAGTACTTC
TRBV27,few,TRBJ2-5,.,CASSFGNRVGETQYF,TGTGCCAGCAGTTTCGGGAACAGGGTGGGAGAGACCCAGTACTTC
TRBV30,.,TRBJ1-2,.,CAWSEGNYGYTF,TGTGCCTGGAGTGAGGGGAACTATGGCTACACCTTC
TRBV27,many,TRBJ2-7,TRBD1,CASSSRGLGSYEQYF,TGTGCCAGCAGTTCAAGGGGGCTAGGCTCCTACGAGCAGTACTTC
TRBV11-2,.,TRBJ2-1,.,CASSLSSYLPYNEQFF,TGTGCCAGCAGCTTATCTAGCTACCTGCCCTACAATGAGCAGTTCTTC
TRBV6-6,.,TRBJ1-6,TRBD1,CASSSQGPHSPLHF,TGTGCCAGCAGCTCACAGGGGCCCCATTCACCCCTCCACTTT
TRBV6-1,few,TRBJ2-7,TRBD1,CASSELKGQMYEQYF,TGTGCCAGCAGTGAACTGAAGGGACAGATGTACGAGCAGTACTTC
TRBV4-1,many,TRBJ2-7,TRBD2,CASSLGLAGNTYEQYF,TGCGCCAGCAGCCTGGGACTAGCGGGGAACACCTACGAGCAGTACTTC
TRBV20-1,once,TRBJ2-5,.,CSARVKGLAVQETQYF,TGCAGTGCTAGAGTAAAGGGGCTCGCGGTCCAAGAGACCCAGTACTTC
TRBV20-1,few,TRBJ2-5,TRBD2,CSAHRASGRGETQYF,TGCAGTGCCCACAGGGCTAGCGGGAGAGGGGAGACCCAGTACTTC
TRBV29-1,many,TRBJ2-5,TRBD1,CSVVGQGNAETQYF,TGCAGCGTAGTCGGACAGGGGAACGCGGAGACCCAGTACTTC
TRBV6-6,few,TRBJ1-1,.,CASSQQVTGTEAFF,TGTGCCAGCAGTCAACAGGTTACGGGTACTGAAGCTTTCTTT
TRBV4-1,.,TRBJ2-7,.,CASSQWRGYEQYF,TGCGCCAGCAGCCAGTGGAGGGGTTACGAGCAGTACTTC
TRBV4-2,.,TRBJ1-2,.,CASGLNGYGYTF,TGTGCCAGCGGCCTAAACGGATATGGCTACACCTTC
TRBV20-1,many,TRBJ2-5,TRBD2,CSASPQWGTSGKETQYF,TGCAGTGCTAGCCCTCAGTGGGGGACTAGCGGGAAAGAGACCCAGTACTTC
TRBV27,few,TRBJ1-5,.,CASWTAGTGQPQHF,TGTGCCAGCTGGACGGCGGGGACGGGCCAGCCCCAGCATTTT
TRBV2,.,TRBJ2-5,.,CASSDRQGGETQYF,TGTGCCAGCAGCGACAGACAGGGAGGAGAGACCCAGTACTTC
TRBV28,.,TRBJ2-7,.,CVSGSLGMTYEQYF,TGTGTCAGCGGAAGTTTGGGGATGACCTACGAGCAGTACTTC
TRBV7-9,few,TRBJ1-2,TRBD1,CASSLDRGQVYGYTF,TGTGCCAGCAGCTTAGACAGGGGGCAAGTCTATGGCTACACCTTC
TRBV10-1,.,TRBJ1-2,.,CASFQVGPPTGQGYGYTF,TGCGCCAGCTTCCAAGTGGGGCCCCCGACAGGTCAAGGCTATGGCTACACCTTC
TRBV29-1,.,TRBJ1-2,.,CSVDLPGTLGYTF,TGCAGCGTTGACCTGCCCGGTACTCTTGGCTACACCTTC
TRBV7-2,.,TRBJ2-1,TRBD2,CASSIRLASGNEQFF,TGTGCCAGCAGCATCCGACTAGCGTCGGGAAATGAGCAGTTCTTC
TRBV24-1,few,TRBJ2-5,.,CATSESVNGAQYF,TGTGCCACCAGTGAATCTGTCAACGGGGCCCAGTACTTC
TRBV20-1,few,TRBJ2-5,.,CSANGQIQETQYF,TGCAGTGCCAATGGACAGATACAAGAGACCCAGTACTTC
TRBV18,.,TRBJ2-1,.,CASSPQGYSYNEQFF,TGTGCCAGCTCACCGCAGGGGTACTCCTACAATGAGCAGTTCTTC
TRBV29-1,few,TRBJ1-1,TRBD1,CSVLRKTRQGLNTEAFF,TGCAGCGTCCTCAGGAAAACTCGACAGGGCCTTAACACTGAAGCTTTCTTT
TRBV5-6,.,TRBJ1-2,TRBD1,CASSFGQGVDYTF,TGTGCCAGCAGCTTCGGACAGGGGGTTGACTACACCTTC
TRBV20-1,.,TRBJ1-6,.,CSAGPWGSPHNSPLHF,TGCAGTGCCGGTCCTTGGGGCAGCCCACATAATTCACCCCTCCACTTT
TRBV20-1,.,TRBJ2-3,.,CSASGGRVTDTQYF,TGCAGTGCGTCTGGGGGCAGAGTCACAGATACGCAGTATTTT
TRBV3-1,many,TRBJ1-2,.,CASSQDNGDVRYGYTF,TGTGCCAGCAGCCAAGATAACGGGGATGTACGCTATGGCTACACCTTC
TRBV7-2,few,TRBJ2-3,.,CASRKEADTQYF,TGTGCCAGTCGTAAGGAGGCAGATACGCAGTATTTT
TRBV27,.,TRBJ2-2,TRBD1,CASGQGPPTGELFF,TGTGCCAGCGGACAGGGGCCCCCCACCGGGGAGCTGTTTTTT
TRBV3-1,.,TRBJ1-2,TRBD1,CASSKLGQGGYGYTF,TGTGCCAGCAGCAAGTTGGGACAGGGCGGCTATGGCTACACCTTC